This T cell receptor beta chain was profiled in a study of blood T cell repertoires in COVID-19. Here immunoSEQ multiplex PCR was the method, and the copy in TCRdb shows in-frame clones only, minus some. Of some 460,000 clones listed, about nine tenths were seen once; the top ten hold under 0.75%. Sequencing used PBMCs or T cells enriched from blood (not recorded which). The clonotype comes from a woman aged 18 to 35 who had recovered from COVID-19.

The CDR3 DNA is TGTGCCAGCTCACTCTCCGGGACAGGGGCTCCGAACACTGAAGCTTTCTTT. It yields the protein CASSLSGTGAPNTEAFF. J is TRBJ1-1 and V is TRBV18, with 10 nucleotides matching TRBD1. CDR3 length: 17 residues. V was pared by 4 bases and J by 1 base, with 9 bases of the junction left unmatched. CDR1 and CDR2 from the germline V gene are KGHSH and LQKENI.